This is a list of T cell receptor beta chains from one sample in a study of shared clonotypes between healthy human individuals. Assay used: immunoSEQ multiplex PCR; TCRdb lists only in-frame clones, some missing. The sample shows approximately 1,500,000 clones, roughly 96% of them seen only once. Sequenced sample: naive CD4+ T cells sorted from blood. These receptors originate from a man between 25 and 39 years old in good health. CDR3s include the opening cysteine and the closing phenylalanine or tryptophan. A D gene is named only where the DNA matches it firmly. The listing skips clone size in some rows; elsewhere it reads once, few, many or a size class.

TRBJ2-1,NA,NA,TRBV27,CASSSGTGTTQRYEQFF,TGTGCCAGCAGTTCGGGCACTGGGACAACACAACGGTATGAGCAGTTCTTC
TRBJ2-7,NA,NA,TRBV18,CASSPLESYEQYF,TGTGCCAGCTCACCACTCGAGTCCTACGAGCAGTACTTC
TRBJ2-7,once,NA,TRBV7-2,CASSLGLASGEQYF,TGTGCCAGCAGCTTGGGACTGGCCTCGGGTGAGCAGTACTTC
TRBJ2-7,once,TRBD1,TRBV28,CASSARQGLYEQYF,TGTGCCAGCAGTGCAAGACAGGGTCTATACGAGCAGTACTTC
TRBJ1-1,NA,NA,TRBV5-6,CASSLAGRGTEAFF,TGTGCCAGCAGCTTGGCAGGGAGGGGGACTGAAGCTTTCTTT
TRBJ2-7,NA,TRBD2,TRBV25-1,CASSLAGAYEQYF,TGTGCCAGCAGCTTAGCGGGAGCCTACGAGCAGTACTTC
TRBJ2-2,NA,NA,TRBV7-8,CASSLRRGYTGELFF,TGTGCCAGCAGCTTACGGCGGGGTTACACCGGGGAGCTGTTTTTT
TRBJ1-1,NA,NA,TRBV30,CAWISGMNTEAFF,TGTGCCTGGATATCCGGGATGAACACTGAAGCTTTCTTT
TRBJ2-1,NA,NA,TRBV7-9,CASSLFSSYNEQFF,TGTGCCAGCAGCCTGTTTAGCTCCTACAATGAGCAGTTCTTC
TRBJ2-3,NA,NA,TRBV28,CASKTGGPDTQYF,TGTGCCAGCAAAACTGGCGGCCCAGATACGCAGTATTTT
TRBJ2-4,NA,NA,TRBV5-1,CASSSGGQSKNIQYF,TGCGCCAGCAGCTCCGGGGGACAGTCAAAAAACATTCAGTACTTC
TRBJ2-5,NA,TRBD2,TRBV7-8,CASSLGGSGLKTQYF,TGTGCCAGCAGCTTAGGCGGGAGTGGTCTAAAGACCCAGTACTTC
TRBJ2-5,NA,TRBD2,TRBV27,CASSPRTSGQETQYF,TGTGCCAGCAGTCCCCGGACTAGCGGACAAGAGACCCAGTACTTC
TRBJ2-1,NA,TRBD1,TRBV10-3,CAISESKGTGFTPSYNEQFF,TGTGCCATCAGTGAGTCGAAGGGGACAGGGTTTACCCCCTCCTACAATGAGCAGTTCTTC
TRBJ1-2,NA,NA,TRBV29-1,CSGYSGVLNYGYTF,TGCAGCGGATACTCGGGGGTCCTTAACTATGGCTACACCTTC
TRBJ1-5,NA,NA,TRBV5-4,CASSLDGDRNQPQHF,TGTGCCAGCAGCTTGGACGGGGATCGCAATCAGCCCCAGCATTTT